The TCR beta chain under discussion was sequenced for a study of T cell responses to AZD1222 COVID-19 vaccine. TCRdb keeps only in-frame clones here, not all; method: immunoSEQ multiplex PCR. In the table there are approximately 200,000 clones, about 86% of which are singletons. Between the trimmed V and J ends, which lost 4 bases and 2 bases, there was a span of 15 bases. This CDR3 has 16 amino acids. Germline V gene data show CDR1 as SGHDN and CDR2 as FVKESK. Overall study results and limits: Spike-specific TCR depth and breadth grew after two AZD1222 doses. Sampling that yielded the repertoires occurred only after the peak T cell response. Donor demographics were predominantly white British with a female majority; clonal diversity may be underestimated.

Turning to this clone: Its specificity is not known.

The chain combines TRBV14 with TRBJ1-3; unclear D gene. The sample consisted of peripheral blood, taken on day 0 of AZD1222 vaccination. The origin of this receptor is an adult in good health. CDR3 nucleotides: TGTGCCAGCAGCCCCCGGGCTGGAAGGCCTGGAAACACCATATATTTT. As protein: CASSPRAGRPGNTIYF.